The 10 T cell receptor beta chains listed next were all sequenced from one sample in a study of T cell repertoires in ileal Crohn's disease. Documented time point: neoterminal ileum biopsy at postoperative endoscopy, about 6 months after surgery. Data came from immunoSEQ multiplex PCR; TCRdb stores just in-frame clones and leaves some out. The sample includes about 5,400 clones, 55% to 75% of them seen just once. Sequenced material: ileal tissue. The receptors derive from an adult with Crohn's disease.

On this clone itself: Mismatch with germline at one junction end may stem from a read error. In DNA, the CDR3 is TGTGCCAGCAGCCCCTCGCCGGGAGCTAATGAAAAACTGTTTTTT. Its protein product is CASSPSPGANEKLFF. V usage is TRBV5-1 and J usage is TRBJ1-4; D is undetermined. This CDR3 has 15 residues. Germline assignment: CDR1 SGHRS and CDR2 YFSETQ.

This chain links TRBV9 with TRBJ2-1, with a possible D match to TRBD2 (7 bases). Germline values: CDR1 SGDLS, CDR2 YYNGEE. There are 15 residues in the CDR3. V lost 3 bases and J 4 bases, leaving 14 bases between the germline ends. The CDR3 here is CASSGEGGRYNEQFF. In DNA form, the CDR3 reads TGTGCCAGCAGCGGGGAGGGGGGGCGATACAATGAGCAGTTCTTC.

The gene calls are TRBV14 and TRBJ1-2; TRBD1 matches 8 bases. J gave up 8 bases and V 1 base, and 15 bases lay outside the gene matches. Germline-derived CDR1 and CDR2 are SGHDN and FVKESK. The CDR3 consists of 17 residues. This chain's CDR3 is CASSQVPGGITGSGYTF. The CDR3 region has the DNA TGTGCCAGCAGCCAAGTACCAGGGGGCATTACAGGCTCCGGCTACACCTTC. The whole variable domain, remainder taken from reference TRBV14 and TRBJ1-2, is EAGVTQFPSHSVIEKGQTVTLRCDPISGHDNLYWYRRVMGKEIKFLLHFVKESKQDESGMPNNRFLAERTGGTYSTLKVQPAELEDSGVYFCASSQVPGGITGSGYTFGSGTRLTVV.

This clone was detected only a few times. Other DNA sequences in this specimen translate into the identical CDR3. The chain has TRBV7-2 and TRBJ2-5, with D maybe TRBD1 (5 bases). Trimming cost V 5 bases and J 3 bases, with 13 bases left between them. This CDR3 comprises 14 residues. Germline V gene sequence: CDR1 SGHTA, CDR2 FQGNSA. The CDR3 DNA reads as TGTGCCAGCAGCCCGAATAGGGGCAAAGAGACCCAGTACTTC. Its translation is CASSPNRGKETQYF.

This clone counts as medium-sized. The CDR3 DNA reads TGTGCCATCAGTGAATGGGGGCGCGACTATGGCTACACCTTC. It yields the protein CAISEWGRDYGYTF. This chain links TRBV10-3 with TRBJ1-2; tentative D call: TRBD1 (6 bases). Germline values: CDR1 ENHRY, CDR2 SYGVKD. The CDR3 contains 14 residues. Trimming took 3 bases from V and 3 from J, leaving 11 bases between them.

Details on this clone: A junction boundary mismatches the germline segment, possibly from a read error. The J gene is TRBJ2-1, the V gene TRBV5-1; 8 positions match TRBD2. This CDR3 contains 15 residues. Germline V lookup: CDR1 SGHRS, CDR2 YFSETQ. The CDR3 loop reads CASSLNPGGGNEQFF. The CDR3 nucleotides read TGTGCCAGCAGCTTGAATCCGGGAGGGGGGAATGAGCAGTTCTTC.

The gene calls are TRBV6-6 and TRBJ1-3, with 10 bases lining up with TRBD1. The V segment lost 4 bases and the J segment 4 bases; nucleotides outside the gene matches: 4. The CDR3 has 15 residues. The germline V gene encodes CDR1 MNHNY and CDR2 SVGAGI (reference sequence). The DNA for the CDR3 is TGTGCCAGCAGTTTCGGGACAGGGGTCGGAAACACCATATATTTT. Its protein product is CASSFGTGVGNTIYF.

The V and J genes are TRBV5-5 and TRBJ1-5, with D uncertain. The V gene lost 1 base and the J gene lost 6 bases, with 11 bases spanning the gap. Germline CDR1 reads SGHKS; CDR2 reads YYEKEE (reference sequence). This CDR3 is 14 amino acids long. In DNA form, the CDR3 reads TGTGCCAGCAGCTTGTTCTGGGAGGGTCAGCCCCAGCATTTT. Its translation is CASSLFWEGQPQHF. The full variable domain, in which reference TRBV5-5 and TRBJ1-5 provide the parts outside the CDR3, is DAGVTQSPTHLIKTRGQQVTLRCSPISGHKSVSWYQQVLGQGPQFIFQYYEKEERGRGNFPDRFSARQFPNYSSELNVNALLLGDSALYLCASSLFWEGQPQHFGDGTRLSIL.

The CDR3 here is CASSPDQGRNEQFF. For the CDR3, the DNA is TGTGCCAGCAGCCCCGATCAGGGTAGGAATGAGCAGTTCTTC. The V call is TRBV7-9, the J call TRBJ2-1; D possibly corresponds to TRBD1 (5 bases). Trimming took 5 bases from V and 7 from J, leaving 15 bases between them. Germline loops: CDR1 SEHNR, CDR2 FQNEAQ (reference sequence). The CDR3 is 14 amino acids.

By sample share, this clone is medium-sized (0.01 to 0.1%). Here the CDR3 DNA reads TGTGCCAGCAGCCCACGACTAGCGGGAGAGGACGAGCAGTACGTC. Translating it yields CASSPRLAGEDEQYV. The chain is built from TRBV21-1 and TRBJ2-7; TRBD2 is taken as the D call from the table, unchecked against the DNA. TRBV21-1 is annotated as a pseudogene. The CDR3 is 15 amino acids.